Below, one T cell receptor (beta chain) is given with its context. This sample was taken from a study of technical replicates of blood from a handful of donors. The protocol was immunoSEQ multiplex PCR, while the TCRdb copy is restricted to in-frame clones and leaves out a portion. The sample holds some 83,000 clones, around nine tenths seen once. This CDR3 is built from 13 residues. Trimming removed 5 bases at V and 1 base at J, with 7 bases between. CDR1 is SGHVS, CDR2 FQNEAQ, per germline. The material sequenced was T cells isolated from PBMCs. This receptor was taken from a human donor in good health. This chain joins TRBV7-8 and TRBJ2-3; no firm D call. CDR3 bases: TGTGCCAGCAGCCCCTTCCGCACAGATACGCAGTATTTT. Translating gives CASSPFRTDTQYF. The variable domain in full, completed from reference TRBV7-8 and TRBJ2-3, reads GAGVSQSPRYKVAKRGQDVALRCDPISGHVSLFWYQQALGQGPEFLTYFQNEAQLDKSGLPSDRFFAERPEGSVSTLKIQRTQQEDSAVYLCASSPFRTDTQYFGPGTRLTVL.